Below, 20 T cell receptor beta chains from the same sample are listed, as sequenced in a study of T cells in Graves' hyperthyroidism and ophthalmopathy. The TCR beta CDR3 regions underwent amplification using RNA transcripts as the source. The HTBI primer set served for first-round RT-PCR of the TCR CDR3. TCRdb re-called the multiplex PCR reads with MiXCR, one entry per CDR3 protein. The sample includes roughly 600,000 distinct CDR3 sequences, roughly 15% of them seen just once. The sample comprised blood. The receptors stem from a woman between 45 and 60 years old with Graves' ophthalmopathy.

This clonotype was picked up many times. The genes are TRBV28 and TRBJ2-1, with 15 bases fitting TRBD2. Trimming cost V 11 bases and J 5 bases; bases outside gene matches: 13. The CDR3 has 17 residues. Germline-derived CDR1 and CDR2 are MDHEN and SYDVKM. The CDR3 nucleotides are TGTGCCGCAGTACCTGGGACTAGCGGGAGGAAGAACAATGAGCAGTTCTTC. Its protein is CAAVPGTSGRKNNEQFF.

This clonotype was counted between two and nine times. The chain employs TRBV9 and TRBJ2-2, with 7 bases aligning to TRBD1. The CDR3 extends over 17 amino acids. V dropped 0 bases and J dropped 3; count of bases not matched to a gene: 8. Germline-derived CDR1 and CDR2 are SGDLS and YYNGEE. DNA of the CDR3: TGTGCCAGCAGCGTAGTGGGACAGTTCGGGGACACCGGGGAGCTGTTTTTT. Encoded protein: CASSVVGQFGDTGELFF.

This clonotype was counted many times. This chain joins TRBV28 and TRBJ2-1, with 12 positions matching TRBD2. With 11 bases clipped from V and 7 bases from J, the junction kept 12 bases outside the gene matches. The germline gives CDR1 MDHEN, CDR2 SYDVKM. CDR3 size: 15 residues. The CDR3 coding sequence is TGTGCCTTCCGATCCAAGACTAGCGGGAGTAATGAGCAGTTCTTC. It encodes CAFRSKTSGSNEQFF.

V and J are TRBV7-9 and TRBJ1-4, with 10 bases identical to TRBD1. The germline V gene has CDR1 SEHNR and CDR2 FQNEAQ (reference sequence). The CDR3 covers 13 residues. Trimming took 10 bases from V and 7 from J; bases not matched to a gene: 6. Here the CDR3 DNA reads TGTGCCACCGACAGGGGGCGTAGTGAAAAACTGTTTTTT. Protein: CATDRGRSEKLFF.

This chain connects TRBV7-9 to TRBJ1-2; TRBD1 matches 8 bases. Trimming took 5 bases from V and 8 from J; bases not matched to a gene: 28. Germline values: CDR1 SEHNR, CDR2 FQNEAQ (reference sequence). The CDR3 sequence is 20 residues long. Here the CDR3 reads CASSPSRDRRNKEGPDGYTF. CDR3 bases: TGTGCCAGCAGCCCCTCTAGGGACAGGCGAAACAAAGAGGGACCGGACGGCTACACCTTC.

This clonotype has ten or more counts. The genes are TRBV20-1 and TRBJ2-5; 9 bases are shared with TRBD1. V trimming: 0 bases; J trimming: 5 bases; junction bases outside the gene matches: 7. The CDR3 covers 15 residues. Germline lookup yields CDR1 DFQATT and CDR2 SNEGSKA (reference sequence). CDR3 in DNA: TGCAGTGCTAGAGAGTTTCGGACAGGGGCGGAGACCCAGTACTTC. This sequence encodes CSAREFRTGAETQYF.

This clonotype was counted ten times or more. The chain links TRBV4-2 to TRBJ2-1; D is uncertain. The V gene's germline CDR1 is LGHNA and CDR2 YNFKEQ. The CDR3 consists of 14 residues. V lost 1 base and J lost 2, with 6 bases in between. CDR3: CASSQGLTYNEQFF. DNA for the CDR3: TGTGCCAGCAGCCAAGGCCTCACCTACAATGAGCAGTTCTTC.

CDR3: CASNGDRVWSPQPQHF. DNA of the CDR3: TGTGCCAGTAATGGGGACAGGGTATGGTCTCCTCAGCCCCAGCATTTT. The chain links TRBV19 to TRBJ1-5; 9 nucleotides align to TRBD1. Per the germline V gene, CDR1 is LNHDA and CDR2 is SQIVND (reference sequence). The V and J ends lost 7 bases and 6 bases, in that order; junction bases with no gene match: 13. The CDR3 runs 16 residues.

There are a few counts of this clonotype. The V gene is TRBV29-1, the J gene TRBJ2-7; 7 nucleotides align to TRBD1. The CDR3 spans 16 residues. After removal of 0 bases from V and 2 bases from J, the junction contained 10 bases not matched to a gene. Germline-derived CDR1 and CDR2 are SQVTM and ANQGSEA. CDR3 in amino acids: CSVEDIGTAIAYEQYF. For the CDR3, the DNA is TGCAGCGTTGAAGATATTGGGACAGCCATAGCCTACGAGCAGTACTTC.

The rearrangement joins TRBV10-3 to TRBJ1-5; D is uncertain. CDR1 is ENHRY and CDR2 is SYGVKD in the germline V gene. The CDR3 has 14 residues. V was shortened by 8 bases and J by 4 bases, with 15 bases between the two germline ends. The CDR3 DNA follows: TGTGCCATCTGTAAGGATCCCGGGAATCAGCCCCAGCATTTT. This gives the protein CAICKDPGNQPQHF.

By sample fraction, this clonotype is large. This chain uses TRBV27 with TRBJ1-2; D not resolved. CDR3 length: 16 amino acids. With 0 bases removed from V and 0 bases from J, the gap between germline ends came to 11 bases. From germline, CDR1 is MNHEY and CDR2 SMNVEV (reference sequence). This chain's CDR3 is CASSLSTSTTNYGYTF. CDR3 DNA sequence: TGTGCCAGCAGTTTATCGACATCGACGACTAACTATGGCTACACCTTC.

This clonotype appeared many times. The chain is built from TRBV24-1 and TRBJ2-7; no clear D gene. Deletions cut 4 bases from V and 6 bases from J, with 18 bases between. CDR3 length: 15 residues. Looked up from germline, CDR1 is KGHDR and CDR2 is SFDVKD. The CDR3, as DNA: TGTGCCACCAGTGAAACGGCCTCAACGGTGGGCGAGCAGTACTTC. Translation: CATSETASTVGEQYF.

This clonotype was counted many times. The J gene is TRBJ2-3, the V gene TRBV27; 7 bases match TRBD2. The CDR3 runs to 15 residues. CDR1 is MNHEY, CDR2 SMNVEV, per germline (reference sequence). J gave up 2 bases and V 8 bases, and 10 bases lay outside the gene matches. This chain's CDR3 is CASWELASTTDTQYF. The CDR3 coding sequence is TGTGCCAGCTGGGAACTAGCGTCCACCACAGATACGCAGTATTTT.

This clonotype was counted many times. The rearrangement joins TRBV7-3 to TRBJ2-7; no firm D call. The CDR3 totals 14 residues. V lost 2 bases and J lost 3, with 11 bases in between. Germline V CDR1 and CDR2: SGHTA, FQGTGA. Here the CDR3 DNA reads TGTGCCAGCAGCTTAGGTGGGAACTACTACGAGCAGTACTTC. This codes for CASSLGGNYYEQYF.

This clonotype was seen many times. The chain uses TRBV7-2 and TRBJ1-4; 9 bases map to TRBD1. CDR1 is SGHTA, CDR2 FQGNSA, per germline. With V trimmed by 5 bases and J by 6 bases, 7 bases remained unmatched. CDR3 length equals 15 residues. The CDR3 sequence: CASSPRDRVDEKLFF. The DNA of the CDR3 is TGTGCCAGCAGCCCCCGGGACAGGGTGGATGAAAAACTGTTTTTT. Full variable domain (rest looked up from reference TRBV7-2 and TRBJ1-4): GAGVSQSPSNKVTEKGKDVELRCDPISGHTALYWYRQSLGQGLEFLIYFQGNSAPDKSGLPSDRFSAERTGGSVSTLTIQRTQQEDSAVYLCASSPRDRVDEKLFFGSGTQLSVL.

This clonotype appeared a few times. As DNA, the CDR3 is TGTGCCACCCGAGTTAGGAGCTCCTACAATGAGCAGTTCTTC. Protein sequence: CATRVRSSYNEQFF. The V and J genes are TRBV19 and TRBJ2-1, with D unresolved. The CDR3 is 14 residues long. Germline V gene data show CDR1 as LNHDA and CDR2 as SQIVND (reference sequence). Trimming pared 10 bases from V and 0 bases from J, leaving 13 bases between.

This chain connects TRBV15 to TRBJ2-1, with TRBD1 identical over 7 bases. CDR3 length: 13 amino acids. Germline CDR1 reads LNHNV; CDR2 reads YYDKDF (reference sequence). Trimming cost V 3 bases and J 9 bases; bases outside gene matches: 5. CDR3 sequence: CATSRTQGVEQFF. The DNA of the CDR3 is TGTGCCACCAGCAGGACTCAGGGGGTTGAGCAGTTCTTC.

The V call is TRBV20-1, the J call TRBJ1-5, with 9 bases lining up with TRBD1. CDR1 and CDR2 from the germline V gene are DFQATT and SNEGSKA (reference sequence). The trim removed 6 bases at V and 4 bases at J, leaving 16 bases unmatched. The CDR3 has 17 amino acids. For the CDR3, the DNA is TGCAGTGCGAGGACAGGGGTTGACATAGAGAGGAATCAGCCCCAGCATTTT. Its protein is CSARTGVDIERNQPQHF.

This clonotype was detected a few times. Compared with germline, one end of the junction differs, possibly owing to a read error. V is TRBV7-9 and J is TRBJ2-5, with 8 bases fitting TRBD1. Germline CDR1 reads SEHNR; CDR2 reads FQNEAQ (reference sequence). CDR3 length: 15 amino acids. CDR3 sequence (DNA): TGTGCCAGCAGCTTAATGAAGATTCGACAGGGGAAACTTGACTTC. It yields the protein CASSLMKIRQGKLDF.

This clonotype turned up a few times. CDR3 coding DNA: TGTGCCAGCAGCCCCACAGAGGGACTAGCGGACAATGAGCAGTTCTTC. Its protein is CASSPTEGLADNEQFF. This chain joins TRBV7-9 and TRBJ2-1; TRBD2 aligns across 11 bases. V gave up 5 bases and J gave up 5 bases; unmatched junction bases: 8. The germline V gene has CDR1 SEHNR and CDR2 FQNEAQ (reference sequence). This CDR3 spans 16 amino acids.